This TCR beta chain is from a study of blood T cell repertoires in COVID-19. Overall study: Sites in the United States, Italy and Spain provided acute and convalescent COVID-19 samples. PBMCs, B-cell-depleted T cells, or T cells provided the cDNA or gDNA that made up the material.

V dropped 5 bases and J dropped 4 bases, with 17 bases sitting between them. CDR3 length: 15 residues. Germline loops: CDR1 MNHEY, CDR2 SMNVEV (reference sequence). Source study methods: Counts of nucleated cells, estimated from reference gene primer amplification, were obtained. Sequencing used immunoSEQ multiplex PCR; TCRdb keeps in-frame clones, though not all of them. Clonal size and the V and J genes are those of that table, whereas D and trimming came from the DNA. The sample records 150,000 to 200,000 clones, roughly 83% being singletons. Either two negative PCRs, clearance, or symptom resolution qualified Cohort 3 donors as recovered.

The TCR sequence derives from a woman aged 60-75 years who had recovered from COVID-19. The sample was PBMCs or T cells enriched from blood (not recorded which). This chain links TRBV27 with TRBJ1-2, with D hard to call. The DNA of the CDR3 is TGTGCCAGCAGTCCCAATGAGGGCCCCGTCTATGGCTACACCTTC. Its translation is CASSPNEGPVYGYTF.